The entry that follows covers one T cell receptor beta chain sequence. Its antigen remains unidentified. The data are from a study of blood T cells in healthy people across ages. Study results and caveats: The donors' CMV status was not determined, possibly confounding changes in expanded clonotypes. Measured against age, TCR beta diversity per million T cells decreased in a roughly linear manner.

CDR1 and CDR2 from the germline V gene are SGHTA and FQGTGA. This CDR3 has 13 residues. Trimming shortened V by 2 bases and J by 2 bases, and 5 bases separated the two germline ends. Primers used in a second PCR of roughly 7 to 12 cycles were a sample-barcoded 5' primer and a J-beta primer mix. TCRdb analysed the 5' RACE reads with MiXCR anew, one entry per CDR3 protein. The table includes roughly 1.9 million distinct CDR3 sequences, 35% to 50% detected once. The receptor comes from a human donor in good health. Source material: blood. The chain links TRBV7-3 to TRBJ2-3; D uncertain. CDR3 loop: CASSLVHTDTQYF. CDR3 nucleotides: TGTGCCAGCAGCTTAGTCCACACAGATACGCAGTATTTT.